This entry describes one T cell receptor beta chain. Antigen unknown. This sample includes further DNA sequences coding for the same CDR3. The data belong to a study of CD8+ T cells in alopecia areata. Study outcomes and limitations: Scalp repertoires also include resident alphabeta T cells from normal skin.

RNA, once extracted, was reverse transcribed into cDNA for use as the sequencing template. Libraries were prepared by immunoSEQ multiplex PCR; TCRdb keeps only in-frame clonotypes and omits some of them. The sample contains tens of thousands of clones, roughly 60% of which appear only once. This sequence was found in a human donor with alopecia areata. Sequenced here: CD8+ T cells sorted from blood, sampled at week 0.

The CDR3 protein is CSVATAEYEQYF. CDR3 sequence (DNA): TGCAGCGTTGCTACAGCTGAGTACGAGCAGTACTTC. The rearrangement joins TRBV29-1 to TRBJ2-7; D is undetermined. V shed 4 bases and J shed 4 bases, with 11 bases lying between them. The CDR3 covers 12 residues. Germline-derived CDR1 and CDR2 are SQVTM and ANQGSEA.